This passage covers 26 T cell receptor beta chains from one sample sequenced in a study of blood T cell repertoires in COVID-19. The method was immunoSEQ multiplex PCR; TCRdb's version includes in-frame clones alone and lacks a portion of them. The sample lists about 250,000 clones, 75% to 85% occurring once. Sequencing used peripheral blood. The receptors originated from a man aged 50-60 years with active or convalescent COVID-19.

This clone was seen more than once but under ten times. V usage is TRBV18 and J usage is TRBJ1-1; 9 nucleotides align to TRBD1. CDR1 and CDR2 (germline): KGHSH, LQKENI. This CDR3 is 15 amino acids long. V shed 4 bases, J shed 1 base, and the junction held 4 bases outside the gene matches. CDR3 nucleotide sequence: TGTGCCAGCTCACTAACGACAGGGGGGAACACTGAAGCTTTCTTT. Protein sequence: CASSLTTGGNTEAFF.

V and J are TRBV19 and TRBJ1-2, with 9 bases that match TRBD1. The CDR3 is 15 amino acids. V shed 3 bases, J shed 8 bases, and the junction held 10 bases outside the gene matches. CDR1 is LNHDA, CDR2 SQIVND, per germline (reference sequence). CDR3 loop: CASSIPRTGEVGYTF. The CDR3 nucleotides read TGTGCCAGTAGTATTCCCCGGACAGGGGAGGTGGGCTACACCTTC.

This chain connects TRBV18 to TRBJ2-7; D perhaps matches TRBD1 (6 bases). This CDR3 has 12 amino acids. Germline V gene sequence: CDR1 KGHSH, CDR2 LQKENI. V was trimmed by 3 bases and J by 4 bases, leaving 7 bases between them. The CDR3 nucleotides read TGTGCCAGCTCACCTGGACAGTACGAGCAGTACTTC. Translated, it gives CASSPGQYEQYF.

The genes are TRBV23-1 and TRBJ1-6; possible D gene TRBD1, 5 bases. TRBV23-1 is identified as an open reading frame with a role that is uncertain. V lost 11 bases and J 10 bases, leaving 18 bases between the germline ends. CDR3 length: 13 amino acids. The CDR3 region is CALYGSGGSPLHF. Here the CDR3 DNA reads TGCGCCCTCTACGGGTCCGGGGGATCACCCCTCCACTTT.

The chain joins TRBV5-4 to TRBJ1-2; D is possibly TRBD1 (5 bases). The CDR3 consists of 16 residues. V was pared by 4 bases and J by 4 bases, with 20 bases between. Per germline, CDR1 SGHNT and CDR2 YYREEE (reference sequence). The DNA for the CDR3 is TGTGCCAGCAGCCTATTTGGGCCCCAGGGCTCCTATGGCTACACCTTC. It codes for CASSLFGPQGSYGYTF.

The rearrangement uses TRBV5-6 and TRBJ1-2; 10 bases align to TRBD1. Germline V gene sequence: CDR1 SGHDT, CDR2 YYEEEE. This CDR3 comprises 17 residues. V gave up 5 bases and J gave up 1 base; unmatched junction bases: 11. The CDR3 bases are TGTGCCAGCAGAGGGGACAGGGGTCCGAATTTTAACTATGGCTACACCTTC. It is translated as CASRGDRGPNFNYGYTF.

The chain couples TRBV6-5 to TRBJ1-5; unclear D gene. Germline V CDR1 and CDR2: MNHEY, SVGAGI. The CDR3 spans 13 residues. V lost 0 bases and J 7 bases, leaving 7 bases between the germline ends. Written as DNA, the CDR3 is TGTGCCAGCAGTTACTCGCGGGAGCAGCCCCAGCATTTT. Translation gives CASSYSREQPQHF.

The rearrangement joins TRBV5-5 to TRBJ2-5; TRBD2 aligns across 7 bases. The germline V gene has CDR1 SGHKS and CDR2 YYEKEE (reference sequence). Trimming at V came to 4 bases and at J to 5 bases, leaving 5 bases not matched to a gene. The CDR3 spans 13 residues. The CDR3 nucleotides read TGTGCCAGCAGCACGCCCGGGGGGGAGACCCAGTACTTC. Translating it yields CASSTPGGETQYF.

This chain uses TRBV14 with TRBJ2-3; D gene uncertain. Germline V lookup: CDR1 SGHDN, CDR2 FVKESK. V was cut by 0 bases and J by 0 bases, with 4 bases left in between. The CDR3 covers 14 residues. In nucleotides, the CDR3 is TGTGCCAGCAGCCAAGACAGTAGCACAGATACGCAGTATTTT. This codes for CASSQDSSTDTQYF.

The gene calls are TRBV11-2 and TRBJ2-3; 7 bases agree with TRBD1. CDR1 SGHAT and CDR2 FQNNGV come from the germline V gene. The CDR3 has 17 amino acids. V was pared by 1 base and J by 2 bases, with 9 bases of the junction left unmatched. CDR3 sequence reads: CASSLVPGGHDTDTQYF. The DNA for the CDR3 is TGTGCCAGCAGCTTAGTACCAGGGGGTCACGACACAGATACGCAGTATTTT. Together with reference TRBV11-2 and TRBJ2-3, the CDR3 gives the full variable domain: EAGVAQSPRYKIIEKRQSVAFWCNPISGHATLYWYQQILGQGPKLLIQFQNNGVVDDSQLPKDRFSAERLKGVDSTLKIQPAKLEDSAVYLCASSLVPGGHDTDTQYFGPGTRLTVL.

The CDR3 nucleotides read TGTGCCGGGTCAGGGATCTCCTATAGCAATCAGCCCCAGCATTTT. This gives the protein CAGSGISYSNQPQHF. The chain couples TRBV28 to TRBJ1-5; a possible D gene is TRBD1 (5 bases). V lost 11 bases to trimming and J lost 0 bases, with 17 bases between them. This CDR3 region has 15 residues. The germline gives CDR1 MDHEN, CDR2 SYDVKM. The full variable domain, its missing parts supplied by reference TRBV28 and TRBJ1-5, is DVKVTQSSRYLVKRTGEKVFLECVQDMDHENMFWYRQDPGLGLRLIYFSYDVKMKEKGDIPEGYSVSREKKERFSLILESASTNQTSMYLCAGSGISYSNQPQHFGDGTRLSIL.

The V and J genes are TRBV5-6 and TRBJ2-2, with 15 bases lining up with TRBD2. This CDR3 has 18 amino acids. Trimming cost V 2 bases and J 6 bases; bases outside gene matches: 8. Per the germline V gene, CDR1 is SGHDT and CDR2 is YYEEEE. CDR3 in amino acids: CASSFTGLAGGFSGELFF. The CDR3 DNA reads TGTGCCAGCAGCTTTACAGGACTAGCGGGAGGGTTTTCCGGGGAGCTGTTTTTT.

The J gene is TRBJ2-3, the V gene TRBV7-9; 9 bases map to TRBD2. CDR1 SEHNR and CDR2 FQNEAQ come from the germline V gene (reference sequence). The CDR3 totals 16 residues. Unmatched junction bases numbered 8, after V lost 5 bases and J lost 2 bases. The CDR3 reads CASSKTSGINTDTQYF. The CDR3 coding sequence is TGTGCCAGCAGCAAGACTAGCGGCATCAACACAGATACGCAGTATTTT. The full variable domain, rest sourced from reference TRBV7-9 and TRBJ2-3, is DTGVSQNPRHKITKRGQNVTFRCDPISEHNRLYWYRQTLGQGPEFLTYFQNEAQLEKSRLLSDRFSAERPKGSFSTLEIQRTEQGDSAMYLCASSKTSGINTDTQYFGPGTRLTVL.

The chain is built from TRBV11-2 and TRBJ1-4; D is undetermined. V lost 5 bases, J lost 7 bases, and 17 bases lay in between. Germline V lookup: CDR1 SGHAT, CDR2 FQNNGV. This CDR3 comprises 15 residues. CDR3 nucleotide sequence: TGTGCCAGCAGCCAGAGGTATACAGCGGGTGAAAAACTGTTTTTT. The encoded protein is CASSQRYTAGEKLFF.

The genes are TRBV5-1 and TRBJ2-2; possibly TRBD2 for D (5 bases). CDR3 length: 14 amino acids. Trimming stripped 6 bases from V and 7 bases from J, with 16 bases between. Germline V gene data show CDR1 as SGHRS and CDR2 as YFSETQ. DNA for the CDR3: TGCGCCAGCACGACCTCCCGCGAGGGCGGGGAGCTGTTTTTT. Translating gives CASTTSREGGELFF.

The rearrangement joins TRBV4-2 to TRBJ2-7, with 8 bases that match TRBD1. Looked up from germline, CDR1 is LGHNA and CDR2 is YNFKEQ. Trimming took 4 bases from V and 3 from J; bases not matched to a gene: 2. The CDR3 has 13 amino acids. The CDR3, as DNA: TGTGCCAGCAGCCTTGGACAGGGCTACGAGCAGTACTTC. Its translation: CASSLGQGYEQYF.

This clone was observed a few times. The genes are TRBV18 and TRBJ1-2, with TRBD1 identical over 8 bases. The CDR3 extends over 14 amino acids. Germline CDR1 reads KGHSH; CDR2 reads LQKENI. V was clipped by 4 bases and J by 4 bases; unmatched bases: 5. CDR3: CASSQDRALYGYTF. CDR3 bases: TGTGCCAGCTCACAGGACAGGGCCCTCTATGGCTACACCTTC.

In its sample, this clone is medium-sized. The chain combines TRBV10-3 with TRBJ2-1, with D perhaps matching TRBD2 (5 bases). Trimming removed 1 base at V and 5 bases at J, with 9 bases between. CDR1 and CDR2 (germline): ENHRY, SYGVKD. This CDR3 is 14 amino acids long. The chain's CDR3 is CAISEYSANNEQFF. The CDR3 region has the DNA TGTGCCATCAGTGAGTATAGCGCTAACAATGAGCAGTTCTTC.

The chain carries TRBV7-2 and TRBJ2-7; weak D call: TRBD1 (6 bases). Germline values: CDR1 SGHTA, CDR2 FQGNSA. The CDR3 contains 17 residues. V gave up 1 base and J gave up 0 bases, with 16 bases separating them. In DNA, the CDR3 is TGTGCCAGCAGCTTAGACCCTACGGGACACCACTCCTACGAGCAGTACTTC. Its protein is CASSLDPTGHHSYEQYF. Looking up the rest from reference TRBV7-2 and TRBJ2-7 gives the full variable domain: GAGVSQSPSNKVTEKGKDVELRCDPISGHTALYWYRQSLGQGLEFLIYFQGNSAPDKSGLPSDRFSAERTGGSVSTLTIQRTQQEDSAVYLCASSLDPTGHHSYEQYFGPGTRLTVT.

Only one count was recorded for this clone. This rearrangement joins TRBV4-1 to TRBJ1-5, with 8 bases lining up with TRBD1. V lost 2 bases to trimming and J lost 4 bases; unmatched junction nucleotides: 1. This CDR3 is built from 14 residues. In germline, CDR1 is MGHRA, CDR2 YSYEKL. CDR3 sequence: CASSQRTGNQPQHF. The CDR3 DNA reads TGCGCCAGCAGCCAAAGGACAGGGAATCAGCCCCAGCATTTT.

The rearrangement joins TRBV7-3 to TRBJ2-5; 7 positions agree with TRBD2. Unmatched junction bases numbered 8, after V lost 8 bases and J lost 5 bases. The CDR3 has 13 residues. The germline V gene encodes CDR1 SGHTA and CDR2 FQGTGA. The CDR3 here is CASSPGGLETQYF. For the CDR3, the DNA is TGTGCCAGCTCTCCGGGAGGACTGGAGACCCAGTACTTC.

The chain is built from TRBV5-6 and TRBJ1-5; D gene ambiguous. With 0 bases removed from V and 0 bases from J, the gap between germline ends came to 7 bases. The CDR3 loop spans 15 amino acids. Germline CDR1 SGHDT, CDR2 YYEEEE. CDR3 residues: CASSLARYSNQPQHF. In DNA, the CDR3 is TGTGCCAGCAGCTTGGCCAGGTATAGCAATCAGCCCCAGCATTTT.

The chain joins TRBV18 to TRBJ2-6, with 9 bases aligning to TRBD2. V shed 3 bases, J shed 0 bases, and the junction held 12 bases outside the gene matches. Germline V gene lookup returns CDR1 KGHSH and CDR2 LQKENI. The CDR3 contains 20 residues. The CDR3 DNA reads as TGTGCCAGCTCACCGTTCGCGGGAGGGCCCTCCTCCTCTGGGGCCAACGTCCTGACTTTC. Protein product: CASSPFAGGPSSSGANVLTF.

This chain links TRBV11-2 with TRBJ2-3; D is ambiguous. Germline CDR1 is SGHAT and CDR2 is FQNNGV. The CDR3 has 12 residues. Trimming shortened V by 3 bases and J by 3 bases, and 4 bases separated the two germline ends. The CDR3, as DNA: TGTGCCAGCAGCTTCCGGACAGATACGCAGTATTTT. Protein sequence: CASSFRTDTQYF.

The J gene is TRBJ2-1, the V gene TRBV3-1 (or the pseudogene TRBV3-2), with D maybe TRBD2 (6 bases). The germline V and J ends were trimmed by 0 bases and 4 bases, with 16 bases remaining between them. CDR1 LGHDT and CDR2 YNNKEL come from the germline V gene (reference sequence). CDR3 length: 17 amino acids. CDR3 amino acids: CASSQETAGNLYNEQFF. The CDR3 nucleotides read TGTGCCAGCAGCCAAGAAACAGCGGGCAACCTTTACAATGAGCAGTTCTTC.

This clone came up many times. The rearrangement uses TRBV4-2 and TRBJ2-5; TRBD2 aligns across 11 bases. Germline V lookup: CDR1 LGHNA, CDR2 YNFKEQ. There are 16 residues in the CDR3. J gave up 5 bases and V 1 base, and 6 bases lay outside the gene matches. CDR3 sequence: CASSQGVAGGPETQYF. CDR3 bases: TGTGCCAGCAGCCAAGGTGTAGCGGGAGGGCCGGAGACCCAGTACTTC.